Below are 20 T cell receptor beta chains sequenced from a single sample in a study of T cell responses to AZD1222 COVID-19 vaccine. Using immunoSEQ multiplex PCR, the repertoire was profiled, and TCRdb retains in-frame clones only, with some absent. The data contain 100,000 or so clones, about 81% of them singletons. The material was peripheral blood, obtained on day 0 of AZD1222 vaccination. All receptors derive from an adult in good health.

CDR3 amino acids: CASSQVTEWVAGGSAQYF. DNA for the CDR3: TGCGCCAGCAGCCAAGTCACCGAGTGGGTAGCGGGGGGTAGTGCGCAGTATTTT. The chain combines TRBV4-1 with TRBJ2-3; 10 positions agree with TRBD2. This CDR3 region has 18 residues. Germline V gene lookup returns CDR1 MGHRA and CDR2 YSYEKL. V shed 1 base and J 10 bases; nucleotides not matched to a gene: 17.

The chain joins TRBV9 to TRBJ2-7; 9 bases fit TRBD1. V was clipped by 7 bases and J by 1 base; unmatched bases: 6. Germline V lookup: CDR1 SGDLS, CDR2 YYNGEE. This CDR3 has 14 amino acids. The CDR3 coding sequence is TGTGCCAGCGGACGGGGGACAGGGTCCTACGAGCAGTACTTC. Residues: CASGRGTGSYEQYF.

The chain links TRBV10-3 to TRBJ1-5, with 8 bases aligning to TRBD1. The CDR3 totals 16 residues. V was clipped by 0 bases and J by 6 bases; unmatched bases: 7. Germline values: CDR1 ENHRY, CDR2 SYGVKD. The CDR3 spells CAISESLGQGGQPQHF. The DNA for the CDR3 is TGTGCCATCAGTGAGTCCCTTGGACAGGGTGGTCAGCCCCAGCATTTT.

In this sample, this clone turned up once. The chain links TRBV7-2 to TRBJ2-7, with TRBD2 matching over 8 bases. The CDR3 contains 17 residues. Per germline, CDR1 SGHTA and CDR2 FQGNSA. Germline trimming cut 2 bases from V and 6 bases from J; bases unmatched to any gene: 15. The CDR3 loop is CASSLRSSGGRLPEQYF. The DNA of the CDR3 is TGTGCCAGCAGCTTAAGGTCGTCGGGGGGGCGTCTGCCCGAGCAGTACTTC.

This chain joins TRBV3-1 (or the pseudogene TRBV3-2) and TRBJ2-2; D assignment may be TRBD1 or TRBD2 (5 bases each). Germline values: CDR1 LGHDT, CDR2 YNNKEL (reference sequence). The CDR3 extends over 14 amino acids. V was clipped by 1 base and J by 8 bases, with 11 bases between them. The CDR3 region has the DNA TGTGCCAGCAGCCAAGCGGTGGGGACGGGGGAGCTGTTTTTT. Protein sequence: CASSQAVGTGELFF.

This clone was seen a single time. The chain links TRBV4-3 to TRBJ1-2, with 8 bases fitting TRBD1. This CDR3 contains 14 residues. Trimming removed 0 bases from V and 7 bases from J; junction bases left unmatched: 4. The germline CDR1 and CDR2 sequences are LGHNA and YSLEER. The CDR3 DNA sequence: TGCGCCAGCAGCCAAGAGCAGGGGGCGTTTGGCTACACCTTC. Translation gives CASSQEQGAFGYTF.

Note on this clone: The identical CDR3 is also encoded by other nucleotide sequences in the sample. The chain couples TRBV5-1 to TRBJ2-3; 7 bases fit TRBD2. Trimming took 2 bases from V and 1 from J; bases not matched to a gene: 4. The CDR3 loop spans 15 amino acids. Germline V gene lookup returns CDR1 SGHRS and CDR2 YFSETQ. CDR3 coding DNA: TGCGCCAGCAGCTTACGGGGGGTGGGCACAGATACGCAGTATTTT. It translates to CASSLRGVGTDTQYF.

This chain connects TRBV5-6 to TRBJ1-5; 8 bases are shared with TRBD1. The CDR3 sequence is 16 residues long. J lost 4 bases, V lost 4 bases, and 10 bases had no gene match. Germline CDR1 SGHDT, CDR2 YYEEEE. CDR3 amino acids: CASSRSWRDRNQPQHF. In nucleotides, the CDR3 is TGTGCCAGCAGCCGAAGCTGGCGGGACAGGAATCAGCCCCAGCATTTT.

The J gene is TRBJ1-1, the V gene TRBV5-1; 8 bases are a match to TRBD1. The V gene end was trimmed by 8 bases and the J gene end by 1 base; junction bases not matched to a gene: 10. The CDR3 is 15 residues long. Germline V gives CDR1 SGHRS, CDR2 YFSETQ. The DNA for the CDR3 is TGCGCCAGTACCCTTTCCAGGGGGCAGAACACTGAAGCTTTCTTT. As protein: CASTLSRGQNTEAFF.

This sequence joins TRBV6-5 and TRBJ1-1, with D maybe TRBD1 (5 bases). CDR3 length equals 14 residues. Trimming took 10 bases from V and 5 from J, leaving 20 bases between them. Germline CDR1 and CDR2: MNHEY and SVGAGI. CDR3 DNA: TGTGCCATCTCCCCCGATGGGGGGTTGACTGAAGCTTTCTTT. Translated, it gives CAISPDGGLTEAFF.

The chain's CDR3 is CATTSSSMGSYNSPLHF. CDR3 bases: TGTGCCACCACGAGCTCATCAATGGGTTCCTATAATTCACCCCTCCACTTT. The chain uses TRBV19 and TRBJ1-6, with unresolved D. Trimming stripped 10 bases from V and 1 base from J, with 20 bases between. The CDR3 loop spans 17 amino acids. Germline V gene sequence: CDR1 LNHDA, CDR2 SQIVND (reference sequence).

The rearrangement uses TRBV5-1 and TRBJ2-7; 7 bases fit TRBD1. The CDR3 has 15 amino acids. V lost 5 bases to trimming and J lost 2 bases; unmatched junction nucleotides: 10. The V gene's germline CDR1 is SGHRS and CDR2 YFSETQ. CDR3 amino acids: CASSHTGARTYEQYF. In nucleotides, the CDR3 is TGCGCCAGCAGTCATACAGGGGCCCGAACCTACGAGCAGTACTTC.

This chain uses TRBV2 with TRBJ1-5, with TRBD1 matching 8 bases. The CDR3 extends over 15 amino acids. V shed 5 bases and J 7 bases; nucleotides not matched to a gene: 10. Germline CDR1 is SNHLY and CDR2 is FYNNEI. The CDR3 nucleotides are TGTGCCAGCAGTACCGACAGGGGAAAAGGGCAGCCCCAGCATTTT. Its protein is CASSTDRGKGQPQHF.

This chain joins TRBV5-1 and TRBJ1-5; D not certain. This CDR3 spans 15 amino acids. CDR1 is SGHRS and CDR2 is YFSETQ in the germline V gene. The V gene lost 2 bases and the J gene lost 0 bases, with 9 bases spanning the gap. The CDR3 region has the DNA TGCGCCAGCAGCTTTTACAAATATAGCAATCAGCCCCAGCATTTT. Its translation: CASSFYKYSNQPQHF.

The chain carries TRBV7-2 and TRBJ2-3; no reliable D call. The CDR3 totals 12 residues. V was cut by 4 bases and J by 4 bases, with 6 bases left in between. CDR1 is SGHTA, CDR2 FQGNSA, per germline. The CDR3 nucleotides are TGTGCCAGCAGCTACGGGTCAGATACGCAGTATTTT. Its protein is CASSYGSDTQYF.

This clone showed up just once. The chain employs TRBV6-2 or TRBV6-3 and TRBJ2-3; maybe TRBD1 (5 bases). Germline CDR1 is MNHEY and CDR2 is SVGEGT. The CDR3 loop spans 15 amino acids. V dropped 5 bases and J dropped 2 bases, with 14 bases sitting between them. The CDR3 reads CASSKQDHPTDTQYF. The CDR3 nucleotides read TGTGCCAGCAGTAAACAGGATCACCCCACAGATACGCAGTATTTT.

The J gene is TRBJ2-7, the V gene TRBV6-2 or TRBV6-3; 7 bases align to TRBD1. The V and J ends lost 5 bases and 2 bases, in that order; junction bases with no gene match: 6. CDR1 and CDR2 (germline): MNHEY, SVGEGT. The CDR3 is made up of 14 amino acids. The CDR3 nucleotides are TGTGCCAGCAGTAATCACAGGGGAACCTACGAGCAGTACTTC. Protein sequence: CASSNHRGTYEQYF.

The gene calls are TRBV5-1 and TRBJ2-3; weak D call: TRBD1 (6 bases). Trimming took 4 bases from V and 5 from J, leaving 17 bases between them. Germline loops: CDR1 SGHRS, CDR2 YFSETQ. The CDR3 length is 15 residues. CDR3 amino acids: CASSEFSRGLDTQYF. CDR3 nucleotide sequence: TGCGCCAGCAGCGAGTTTTCCAGGGGCCTAGATACGCAGTATTTT.

The V gene is TRBV6-5, the J gene TRBJ2-3; 8 positions match TRBD2. The CDR3 is made up of 12 amino acids. Germline V gene sequence: CDR1 MNHEY, CDR2 SVGAGI. V lost 9 bases to trimming and J lost 6 bases; unmatched junction nucleotides: 5. CDR3 sequence: CASLRGGDTQYF. In nucleotides, the CDR3 is TGTGCCAGTCTGCGCGGGGGGGATACGCAGTATTTT.

J is TRBJ1-6 and V is TRBV5-5; tentatively, D is TRBD1 (6 bases). This CDR3 region has 17 residues. V lost 4 bases and J lost 7, with 21 bases in between. Per the germline V gene, CDR1 is SGHKS and CDR2 is YYEKEE (reference sequence). CDR3: CASSQNAGAPLNSPLHF. The CDR3 bases are TGTGCCAGCAGCCAAAACGCAGGGGCTCCCTTAAATTCACCCCTCCACTTT.